This passage covers 14 T cell receptor beta chains from one sample sequenced in a study of cytomegalovirus exposure and HLA in healthy donors. Primers: 60 Vbeta forward and 13 Jbeta reverse. Some clones are missing from TCRdb's copy, which holds only in-frame ones; the method was immunoSEQ multiplex PCR. The data hold around 120,000 clones, with 70% to 80% observed a single time. The sample consisted of PBMCs. The source is a woman aged 40 to 50 in good health and CMV-seropositive.

V usage is TRBV5-6 and J usage is TRBJ2-7, with TRBD1 matching over 8 bases. CDR3 length equals 14 residues. Trimming at V came to 1 base and at J to 6 bases, leaving 6 bases not matched to a gene. Germline CDR1 is SGHDT and CDR2 is YYEEEE. In DNA, the CDR3 is TGTGCCAGCAGCTTGTGGACAGGGCCAGGCGAGCAGTACTTC. It is translated as CASSLWTGPGEQYF.

This chain uses TRBV10-3 with TRBJ2-2, with 12 bases aligning to TRBD2. The germline CDR1 and CDR2 sequences are ENHRY and SYGVKD. After removal of 4 bases from V and 4 bases from J, the junction contained 1 base not matched to a gene. The CDR3 is 15 residues long. CDR3: CAISGLAGVTGELFF. As DNA, the CDR3 is TGTGCCATCAGTGGACTAGCGGGAGTCACCGGGGAGCTGTTTTTT.

This clone has a handful of counts. The V gene is TRBV19, the J gene TRBJ2-6, with D perhaps TRBD2 (6 bases). In germline, CDR1 is LNHDA, CDR2 SQIVND (reference sequence). The CDR3 sequence is 12 residues long. V lost 3 bases to trimming and J lost 15 bases, with 12 bases between them. Written as DNA, the CDR3 is TGTGCCAGTAGTATCGGAGGGGTAGGCCTGACTTTC. As protein: CASSIGGVGLTF.

This clone was seen just once. The V gene is TRBV2, the J gene TRBJ2-2; 8 bases are shared with TRBD1. The J segment lost 0 bases and the V segment lost 3 bases, leaving 0 bases of the junction unmatched. This CDR3 comprises 15 residues. Germline CDR1 reads SNHLY; CDR2 reads FYNNEI. The CDR3 loop reads CASSDRGPNTGELFF. In DNA form, the CDR3 reads TGTGCCAGCAGTGACAGGGGGCCGAACACCGGGGAGCTGTTTTTT.

J is TRBJ1-1 and V is TRBV21-1. TRBV21-1 is a pseudogene segment. CDR3 size: 12 residues. CDR3 in amino acids: CASSKGRRKAFF. CDR3 DNA sequence: TGTGCCAGCAGCAAAGGAAGGAGGAAGGCTTTCTTT.

V and J are TRBV5-1 and TRBJ2-7; D remains unclear. Trimming cost V 0 bases and J 5 bases, with 6 bases left between them. Germline lookup yields CDR1 SGHRS and CDR2 YFSETQ. This CDR3 is built from 12 residues. The CDR3 DNA sequence: TGCGCCAGCAGCTTGGAAGGAGACGAGCAGTACTTC. Its protein is CASSLEGDEQYF. Looking up the rest from reference TRBV5-1 and TRBJ2-7 gives the full variable domain: KAGVTQTPRYLIKTRGQQVTLSCSPISGHRSVSWYQQTPGQGLQFLFEYFSETQRNKGNFPGRFSGRQFSNSRSEMNVSTLELGDSALYLCASSLEGDEQYFGPGTRLTVT.

The V call is TRBV5-6, the J call TRBJ1-2; D is undetermined. Trimming removed 4 bases from V and 7 bases from J, with 11 bases in between. Germline loops: CDR1 SGHDT, CDR2 YYEEEE. This CDR3 is 12 amino acids long. This CDR3 reads CASSVGRGGYTF. The CDR3 DNA sequence: TGTGCCAGCAGCGTCGGGCGGGGTGGCTACACCTTC.

This rearrangement joins TRBV25-1 to TRBJ2-1; 7 nucleotides align to TRBD2. Germline V gene lookup returns CDR1 MGHDK and CDR2 SYGVNS. V shed 4 bases and J 14 bases; nucleotides not matched to a gene: 5. The CDR3 length is 11 residues. CDR3 sequence: CASSAGTTEFF. The CDR3 region has the DNA TGTGCCAGCAGTGCCGGGACTACGGAGTTCTTC. The full variable domain, its missing parts supplied by reference TRBV25-1 and TRBJ2-1, is EADIYQTPRYLVIGTGKKITLECSQTMGHDKMYWYQQDPGMELHLIHYSYGVNSTEKGDLSSESTVSRIRTEHFPLTLESARPSHTSQYLCASSAGTTEFFGPGTRLTVL.

The chain couples TRBV11-3 to TRBJ2-7; 11 nucleotides align to TRBD2. The CDR3 contains 13 residues. Germline V CDR1 and CDR2: SGHNT, YENEEA. J was trimmed by 8 bases and V by 4 bases; bases with no gene match: 4. DNA for the CDR3: TGTGCCAGCAGCTCGGGGACTAGCGGAAAGCAGTACTTC. It codes for CASSSGTSGKQYF.

The chain is built from TRBV5-1 and TRBJ1-2; the D is unclear. V was clipped by 0 bases and J by 5 bases, with 11 bases between them. The germline CDR1 and CDR2 sequences are SGHRS and YFSETQ. The CDR3 totals 14 residues. The CDR3 DNA sequence: TGCGCCAGCAGCTTGGGGGAGAGGGCTTATGGCTACACCTTC. Its protein is CASSLGERAYGYTF.

This chain connects TRBV10-3 to TRBJ2-4; a possible D gene is TRBD1 (5 bases). The V and J ends lost 3 bases and 5 bases respectively, with 11 bases between them. The CDR3 consists of 14 residues. Per germline, CDR1 ENHRY and CDR2 SYGVKD. The CDR3 sequence is CAISDSGIENIQYF. CDR3 in DNA: TGTGCCATCAGTGATTCAGGGATAGAAAACATTCAGTACTTC.

This chain links TRBV27 with TRBJ2-1; D unresolved. The V end was cut by 2 bases, the J end by 5 bases, with 13 bases between. This CDR3 has 15 amino acids. Germline loops: CDR1 MNHEY, CDR2 SMNVEV (reference sequence). The CDR3 protein is CASSLASLGDNEQFF. CDR3 DNA: TGTGCCAGCAGTTTAGCCTCTTTAGGAGACAATGAGCAGTTCTTC.

The gene calls are TRBV11-2 and TRBJ1-1, with a tentative D call TRBD1 (6 bases). Trimming left V 6 bases short and J 1 base short, with 12 bases between. Germline values: CDR1 SGHAT, CDR2 FQNNGV. This CDR3 is built from 14 residues. The CDR3 DNA follows: TGTGCCAGCAGGATACAGGGAACGAACACTGAAGCTTTCTTT. This translates into CASRIQGTNTEAFF.

This clone was recorded once. The chain uses TRBV2 and TRBJ2-5; 9 nucleotides match TRBD2. Germline values: CDR1 SNHLY, CDR2 FYNNEI. The CDR3 totals 14 residues. The junction had 4 bases not matched to a gene; V was cut back by 3 bases and J by 5 bases. The CDR3 reads CASSERRGGETQYF. The CDR3 DNA reads as TGTGCCAGCAGTGAGAGGCGGGGGGGGGAGACCCAGTACTTC. Based on the CDR3 plus reference TRBV2 and TRBJ2-5, the full variable domain is EPEVTQTPSHQVTQMGQEVILRCVPISNHLYFYWYRQILGQKVEFLVSFYNNEISEKSEIFDDQFSVERPDGSNFTLKIRSTKLEDSAMYFCASSERRGGETQYFGPGTRLLVL.